This TCR beta chain was sequenced during a study of cytomegalovirus exposure and HLA in healthy donors. General observations from the study: It has been reported that TCR beta sequences accurately predicted the HLA-A and HLA-B alleles of most subjects. V- and J-gene trimming in TCR beta was tied to a missense DCLRE1C variant by an analysis performed later. In a later analysis, an Asian-associated ancestry cluster reportedly showed fewer N-insertions than the approximately 610-donor mean.

60 Vbeta and 13 Jbeta primers were used in PCR. The assay was immunoSEQ multiplex PCR, and TCRdb's table has in-frame clones only and misses some. The sample has 150,000 to 170,000 clones, about 84% seen once. This CDR3 region has 16 residues. V was clipped by 0 bases and J by 7 bases; unmatched bases: 8. CDR1 is SGHDT and CDR2 is YYEEEE in the germline V gene. As to this clone: The antigen is unknown.

Sample: PBMCs. The TCR was taken from a woman between 40 and 50 years old in good health and CMV-seropositive. The chain has TRBV5-6 and TRBJ2-7, with TRBD2 matching 12 bases. The CDR3, as DNA: TGTGCCAGCAGCTTGGACGTGACTAGCGGGAGTTTTGAGCAGTACTTC. Its protein is CASSLDVTSGSFEQYF.